Below, 10 T cell receptor beta chains from the same sample are listed, as sequenced in a study of blood T cell repertoires in COVID-19. Profiled with immunoSEQ multiplex PCR; TCRdb holds only in-frame clones, not every one. The sample yields about 180,000 clones, approximately 85% seen once. The sample was peripheral blood. These receptors were taken from a man in his 60s with acute or convalescent COVID-19.

The V and J genes are TRBV19 and TRBJ1-3; a possible D gene is TRBD1 (6 bases). Between the trimmed V and J ends, which lost 8 bases and 0 bases, there was a span of 14 bases. Germline V gene data show CDR1 as LNHDA and CDR2 as SQIVND (reference sequence). The CDR3 sequence is 15 residues long. DNA for the CDR3: TGTGCCAGTGACGACGGACAGAGCTCTGGAAACACCATATATTTT. Encoded protein: CASDDGQSSGNTIYF. The full variable domain, its missing parts supplied by reference TRBV19 and TRBJ1-3, is DGGITQSPKYLFRKEGQNVTLSCEQNLNHDAMYWYRQDPGQGLRLIYYSQIVNDFQKGDIAEGYSVSREKKESFPLTVTSAQKNPTAFYLCASDDGQSSGNTIYFGEGSWLTVV.

The V call is TRBV28, the J call TRBJ2-6, with D possibly matching TRBD2 (5 bases). The CDR3 is 15 amino acids. Germline loops: CDR1 MDHEN, CDR2 SYDVKM. V shed 7 bases and J shed 0 bases, with 10 bases lying between them. The CDR3 reads CASKVEGSGANVLTF. The CDR3 region has the DNA TGTGCCAGCAAGGTTGAGGGCTCTGGGGCCAACGTCCTGACTTTC.

V and J are TRBV5-5 and TRBJ1-3; unclear D gene. Germline V gene sequence: CDR1 SGHKS, CDR2 YYEKEE (reference sequence). V lost 4 bases to trimming and J lost 3 bases, with 14 bases between them. The CDR3 totals 15 residues. CDR3: CASSALSWSGNTIYF. In DNA form, the CDR3 reads TGTGCCAGCAGCGCCCTGTCCTGGAGTGGAAACACCATATATTTT.

The chain recombines TRBV7-2 with TRBJ2-7, with 9 bases fitting TRBD2. CDR3 length: 16 residues. CDR1 and CDR2 (germline): SGHTA, FQGNSA. Losses at the gene ends were 6 bases for V and 3 bases for J; bases not matched to a gene: 12. The CDR3 sequence is CASRISGSGYNYEQYF. Here the CDR3 DNA reads TGTGCCAGCAGGATTAGCGGGAGTGGGTATAACTACGAGCAGTACTTC.

V usage is TRBV30 and J usage is TRBJ2-6, with D hard to call. Trimming took 0 bases from V and 0 from J, leaving 9 bases between them. CDR1 GTSNPN and CDR2 SVGIG come from the germline V gene (reference sequence). This CDR3 spans 16 amino acids. The CDR3 spells CAWSVWSGSGANVLTF. CDR3 coding DNA: TGTGCCTGGAGTGTCTGGTCGGGCTCTGGGGCCAACGTCCTGACTTTC.

This clone has more than one count but fewer than ten. This chain connects TRBV9 to TRBJ2-1; D unclear. The CDR3 has 13 amino acids. The germline V gene has CDR1 SGDLS and CDR2 YYNGEE. V was trimmed by 0 bases and J by 4 bases, leaving 5 bases between them. For the CDR3, the DNA is TGTGCCAGCAGCGTAGACCAGTACAATGAGCAGTTCTTC. As protein: CASSVDQYNEQFF.

The chain links TRBV2 to TRBJ1-1, with D hard to call. The length of the CDR3 is 11 residues. Germline lookup yields CDR1 SNHLY and CDR2 FYNNEI. The V end lost 6 bases, the J end lost 11 bases, and 13 bases lay between the germline ends. CDR3 DNA: TGTGCCAGCAGCCTCGCGGCGGGCGCTTTCTTT. Residues: CASSLAAGAFF.

This chain connects TRBV7-9 to TRBJ2-7; 12 nucleotides line up with TRBD2. The germline V gene encodes CDR1 SEHNR and CDR2 FQNEAQ (reference sequence). V was pared by 6 bases and J by 0 bases, with 9 bases of the junction left unmatched. This CDR3 region has 17 residues. CDR3 loop: CASRSLAGGSHSYEQYF. CDR3 nucleotides: TGTGCCAGCAGGTCTCTAGCGGGAGGGTCCCACTCCTACGAGCAGTACTTC.

The chain joins TRBV23-1 to TRBJ2-7; 8 nucleotides align to TRBD1. TRBV23-1 is an ORF, and what it does is uncertain. With 3 bases clipped from V and 2 bases from J, the junction kept 6 bases outside the gene matches. The CDR3 has 15 residues. As DNA, the CDR3 is TGCGCCAGCAGTCAGAGGGACAGGCGAACCTACGAGCAGTACTTC. Amino acids: CASSQRDRRTYEQYF.

The chain has TRBV30 and TRBJ1-5; unclear D gene. V gave up 0 bases and J gave up 2 bases, with 5 bases separating them. Per germline, CDR1 GTSNPN and CDR2 SVGIG (reference sequence). The CDR3 has 13 residues. The chain's CDR3 is CAWSVRGNQPQHF. In DNA form, the CDR3 reads TGTGCCTGGAGTGTACGAGGCAATCAGCCCCAGCATTTT.